This T cell receptor beta chain was profiled in a study of TIL therapy for anti-PD-1-resistant metastatic lung cancer. Study overall: Most patients had lung adenocarcinoma; a handful of tumors were EGFR-mutant, two ALK-rearranged; half smoked currently or formerly.

Sequencing used immunoSEQ v3. The repertoire was sequenced with immunoSEQ multiplex PCR; TCRdb's copy has only in-frame clones and lacks some. The sample lists under 70,000 clones, around 87% seen once, with 2% to 3% in the top ten. The germline V and J ends were trimmed by 5 bases and 8 bases, with 10 bases remaining between them. The CDR3 is 12 amino acids. Germline V lookup: CDR1 SNHLY, CDR2 FYNNEI. As to time point: pre-treatment sample, taken before nivolumab and TIL therapy. Source: blood, taken at baseline. The chain recombines TRBV2 with TRBJ2-4; D tentatively fits TRBD1 or TRBD2 (5 bases each). This receptor was identified in a person between 25 and 79 years old with non-small cell lung cancer. The CDR3 region has the DNA TGTGCCAGCAGTAGGGACGGGGACATTCAGTACTTC. It specifies CASSRDGDIQYF.